This TCR beta chain was observed in a study of blood T cell repertoires in COVID-19. At the level of the study: The study drew acute and convalescent COVID-19 samples from the United States, Italy and Spain. T cells, B-cell-depleted T cells, or PBMCs provided the cDNA or gDNA that served as material.

How the authors handled the data: Reference gene primer amplification in the assay estimated nucleated cell counts. Sequencing used immunoSEQ multiplex PCR; TCRdb keeps in-frame clones, though not all of them. D and trimming come from the DNA, and the V and J calls and clone size come from that table. The profile shows roughly 250,000 clones, approximately 90% of them singletons. The germline CDR1 and CDR2 sequences are MNHEY and SVGAGI. J lost 3 bases, V lost 7 bases, and 6 bases had no gene match. CDR3 length equals 14 residues. The chain recombines TRBV6-5 with TRBJ1-5, with 7 bases aligning to TRBD1. This TCR was recovered from a woman between 40 and 50 years old with acute or convalescent COVID-19. Sequencing was carried out using peripheral blood. CDR3 sequence (DNA): TGTGCCAGCACCAGGGGGACGATCAATCAGCCCCAGCATTTT. Its translation: CASTRGTINQPQHF.